This entry describes one TCR beta chain. What it binds is not known. The sample comes from a study of cytomegalovirus exposure and HLA in healthy donors. General observations from the study: As was reported, the HLA-A and HLA-B alleles of most subjects were accurately predicted from TCR beta sequences. An analysis was carried out at a later point. It showed that HLA-associated TCR beta chains were more clonally expanded than equally common non-associated chains. Several of the most significant clusters appeared, in a later analysis, to be linked to common viral pathogens. Donors were assumed by presence/absence analyses to have roughly uniform sequencing depth.

V lost 0 bases, J lost 3 bases, and 12 bases lay in between. The CDR3 is 15 residues long. Germline lookup yields CDR1 SGDLS and CDR2 YYNGEE. A multiplex PCR was run with 60 Vbeta primers and 13 Jbeta primers. Profiling relied on immunoSEQ multiplex PCR, and the TCRdb table lists in-frame clones only, not all of them. This table has about 200,000 clones, about four fifths appearing once. This clonotype was obtained from a woman under 30 in good health and CMV-seronegative. The chain uses TRBV9 and TRBJ1-2; a weak D match, TRBD1 (5 bases). The source material was PBMCs. CDR3: CASSVDGGYDYGYTF. CDR3 DNA sequence: TGTGCCAGCAGCGTAGATGGGGGGTACGACTATGGCTACACCTTC.